This TCR beta chain was sequenced in a study of T-cell reconstitution after alpha-beta-depleted transplantation in children. Trimming took off 2 bases at V and 0 bases at J, with 1 base between the two ends. Per the germline V gene, CDR1 is DFQATT and CDR2 is SNEGSKA (reference sequence). CDR3 size: 11 residues. In this sample, this clonotype turned up many times. The TCRbeta library incorporated unique molecular identifiers. In TCRdb, the PCR reads were re-called with MiXCR into one record per CDR3 protein. The sample yields hundreds of thousands of distinct CDR3 sequences, about a tenth seen once. Sequences were derived from PBMCs, sampled before TCRalphabeta/CD19-depleted stem cell transplant. The sequence came from a boy in the first two years of life with acute myeloid leukemia, due to receive a stem cell transplant. This chain links TRBV20-1 with TRBJ2-5; D is unclear. In nucleotides, the CDR3 is TGCAGTGCTAGAAACCAAGAGACCCAGTACTTC. Translated, it gives CSARNQETQYF.